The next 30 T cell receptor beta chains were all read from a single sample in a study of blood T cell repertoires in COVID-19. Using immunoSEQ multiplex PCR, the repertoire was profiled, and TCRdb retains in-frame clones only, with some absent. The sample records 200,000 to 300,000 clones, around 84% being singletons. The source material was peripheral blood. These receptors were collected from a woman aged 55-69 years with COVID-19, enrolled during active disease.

This CDR3 is CASSPTPTPGELFF. The DNA of the CDR3 is TGTGCCAGCAGCCCAACCCCAACTCCCGGGGAGCTGTTTTTT. V usage is TRBV3-1 (or the pseudogene TRBV3-2) and J usage is TRBJ2-2; D gene ambiguous. This CDR3 is 14 amino acids long. V was trimmed by 4 bases and J by 6 bases, leaving 12 bases between them. The germline V gene encodes CDR1 LGHDT and CDR2 YNNKEL (reference sequence).

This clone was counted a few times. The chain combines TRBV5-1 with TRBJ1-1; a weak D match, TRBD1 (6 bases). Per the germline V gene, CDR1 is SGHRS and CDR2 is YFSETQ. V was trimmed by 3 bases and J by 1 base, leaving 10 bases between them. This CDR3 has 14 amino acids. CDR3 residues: CASSYGRGNTEAFF. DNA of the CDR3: TGCGCCAGCAGCTACGGCAGGGGGAACACTGAAGCTTTCTTT.

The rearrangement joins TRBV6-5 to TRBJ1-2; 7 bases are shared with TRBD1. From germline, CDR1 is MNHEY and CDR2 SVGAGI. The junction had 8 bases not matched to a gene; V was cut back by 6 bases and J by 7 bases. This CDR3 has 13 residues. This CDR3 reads CASRPTGVGGYTF. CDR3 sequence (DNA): TGTGCCAGCAGACCCACAGGGGTTGGTGGCTACACCTTC.

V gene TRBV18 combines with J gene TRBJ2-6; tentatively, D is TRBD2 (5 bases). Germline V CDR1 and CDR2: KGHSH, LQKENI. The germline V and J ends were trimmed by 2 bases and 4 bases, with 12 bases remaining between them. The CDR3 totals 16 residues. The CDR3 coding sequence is TGTGCCAGCTCACCATTCCGGGCGGGCGGGGCCAACGTCCTGACTTTC. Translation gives CASSPFRAGGANVLTF. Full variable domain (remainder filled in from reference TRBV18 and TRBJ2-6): NAGVMQNPRHLVRRRGQEARLRCSPMKGHSHVYWYRQLPEEGLKFMVYLQKENIIDESGMPKERFSAEFPKEGPSILRIQQVVRGDSAAYFCASSPFRAGGANVLTFGAGSRLTVL.

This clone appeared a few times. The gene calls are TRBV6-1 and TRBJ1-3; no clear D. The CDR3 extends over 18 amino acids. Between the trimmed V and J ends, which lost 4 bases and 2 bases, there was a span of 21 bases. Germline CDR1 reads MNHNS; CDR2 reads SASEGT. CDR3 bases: TGTGCCAGCAGTGTCCAAGCCCCCGGGGTCCGAACTGGAAACACCATATATTTT. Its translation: CASSVQAPGVRTGNTIYF.

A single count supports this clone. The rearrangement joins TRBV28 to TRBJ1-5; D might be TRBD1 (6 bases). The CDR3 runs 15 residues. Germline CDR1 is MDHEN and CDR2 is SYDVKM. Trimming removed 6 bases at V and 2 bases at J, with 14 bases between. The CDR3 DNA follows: TGTGCCAGCAGAAAACAGGGTCTCGGCAATCAGCCCCAGCATTTT. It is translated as CASRKQGLGNQPQHF.

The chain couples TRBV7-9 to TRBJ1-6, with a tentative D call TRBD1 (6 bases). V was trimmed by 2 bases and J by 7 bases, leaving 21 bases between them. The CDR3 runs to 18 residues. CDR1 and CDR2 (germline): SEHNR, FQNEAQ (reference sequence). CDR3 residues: CASSLFLLGGQANSPLHF. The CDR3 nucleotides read TGTGCCAGCAGCTTATTTCTCTTAGGGGGACAAGCAAATTCACCCCTCCACTTT.

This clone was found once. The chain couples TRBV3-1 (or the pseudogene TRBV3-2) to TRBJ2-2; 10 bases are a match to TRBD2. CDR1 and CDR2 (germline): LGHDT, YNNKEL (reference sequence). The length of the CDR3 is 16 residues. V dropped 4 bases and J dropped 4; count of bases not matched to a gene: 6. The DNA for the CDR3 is TGTGCCAGCAGCCCGTTAGCGGGAGGAGCCACCGGGGAGCTGTTTTTT. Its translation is CASSPLAGGATGELFF.

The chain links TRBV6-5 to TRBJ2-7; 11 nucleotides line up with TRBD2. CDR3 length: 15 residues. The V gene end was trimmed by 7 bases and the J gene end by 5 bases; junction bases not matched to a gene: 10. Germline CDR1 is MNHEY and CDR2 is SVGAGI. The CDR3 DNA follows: TGTGCCAGCACCTCCACTAGCGGGAGTTTCCACGAGCAGTACTTC. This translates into CASTSTSGSFHEQYF.

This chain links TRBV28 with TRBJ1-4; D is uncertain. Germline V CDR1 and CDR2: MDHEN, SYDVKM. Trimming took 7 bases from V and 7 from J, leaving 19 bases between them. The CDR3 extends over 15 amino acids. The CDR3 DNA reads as TGTGCCAGCAAAACATGGTCCTATGGAGGTGAAAAACTGTTTTTT. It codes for CASKTWSYGGEKLFF.

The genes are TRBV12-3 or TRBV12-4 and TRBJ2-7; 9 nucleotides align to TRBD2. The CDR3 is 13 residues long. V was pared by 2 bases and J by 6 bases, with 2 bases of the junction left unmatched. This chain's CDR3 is CASSLKAGGEQYF. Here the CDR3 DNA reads TGTGCCAGCAGTTTAAAAGCGGGAGGCGAGCAGTACTTC.

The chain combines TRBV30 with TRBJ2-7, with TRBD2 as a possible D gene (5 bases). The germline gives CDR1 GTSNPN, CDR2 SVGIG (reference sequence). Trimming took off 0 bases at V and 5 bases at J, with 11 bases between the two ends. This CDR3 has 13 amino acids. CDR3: CAWSVPGINEQYF. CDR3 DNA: TGTGCCTGGAGTGTACCCGGGATTAACGAGCAGTACTTC.

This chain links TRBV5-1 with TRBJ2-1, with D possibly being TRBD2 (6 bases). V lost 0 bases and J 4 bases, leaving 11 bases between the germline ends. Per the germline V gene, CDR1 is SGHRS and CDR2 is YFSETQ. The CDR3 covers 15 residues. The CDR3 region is CASSLDGGTYNEQFF. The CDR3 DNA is TGCGCCAGCAGCTTGGACGGCGGGACTTACAATGAGCAGTTCTTC.

The CDR3 is CASMAERAYSSYNEQFF. CDR3 in DNA: TGTGCCAGCATGGCGGAGCGGGCCTATTCATCCTACAATGAGCAGTTCTTC. V gene TRBV2 combines with J gene TRBJ2-1; tentatively, D is TRBD2 (6 bases). Germline assignment: CDR1 SNHLY and CDR2 FYNNEI. Trimming pared 7 bases from V and 1 base from J, leaving 20 bases between. The CDR3 is made up of 17 amino acids. The full variable domain, completed using reference TRBV2 and TRBJ2-1, is EPEVTQTPSHQVTQMGQEVILRCVPISNHLYFYWYRQILGQKVEFLVSFYNNEISEKSEIFDDQFSVERPDGSNFTLKIRSTKLEDSAMYFCASMAERAYSSYNEQFFGPGTRLTVL.

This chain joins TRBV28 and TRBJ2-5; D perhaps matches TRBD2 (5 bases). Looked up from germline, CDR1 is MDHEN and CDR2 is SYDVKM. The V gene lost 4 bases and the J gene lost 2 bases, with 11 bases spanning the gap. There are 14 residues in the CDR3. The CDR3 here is CASSSPTGQETQYF. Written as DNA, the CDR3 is TGTGCCAGCAGTTCGCCGACGGGACAAGAGACCCAGTACTTC. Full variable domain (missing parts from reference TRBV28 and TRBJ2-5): DVKVTQSSRYLVKRTGEKVFLECVQDMDHENMFWYRQDPGLGLRLIYFSYDVKMKEKGDIPEGYSVSREKKERFSLILESASTNQTSMYLCASSSPTGQETQYFGPGTRLLVL.

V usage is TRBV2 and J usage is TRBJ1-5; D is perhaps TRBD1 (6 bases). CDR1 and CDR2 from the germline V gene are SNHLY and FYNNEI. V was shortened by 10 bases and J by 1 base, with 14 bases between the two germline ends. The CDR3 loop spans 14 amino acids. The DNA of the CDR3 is TGTGCCACGACAGTGGACAGCAGCAATCAGCCCCAGCATTTT. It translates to CATTVDSSNQPQHF.

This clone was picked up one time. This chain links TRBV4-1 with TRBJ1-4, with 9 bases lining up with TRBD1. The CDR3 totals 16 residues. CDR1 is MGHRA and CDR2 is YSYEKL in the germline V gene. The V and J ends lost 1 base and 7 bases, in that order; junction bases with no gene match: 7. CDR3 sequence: CASSQATGGMVEKLFF. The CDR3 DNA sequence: TGCGCCAGCAGCCAAGCCACAGGGGGCATGGTTGAAAAACTGTTTTTT.

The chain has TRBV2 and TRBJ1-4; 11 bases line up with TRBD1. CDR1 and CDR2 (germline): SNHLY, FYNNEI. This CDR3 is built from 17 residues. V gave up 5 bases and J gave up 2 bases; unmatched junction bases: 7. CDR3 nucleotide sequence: TGTGCCAGCAGTACCCGGGACAGGGGGATGACTAATGAAAAACTGTTTTTT. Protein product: CASSTRDRGMTNEKLFF.

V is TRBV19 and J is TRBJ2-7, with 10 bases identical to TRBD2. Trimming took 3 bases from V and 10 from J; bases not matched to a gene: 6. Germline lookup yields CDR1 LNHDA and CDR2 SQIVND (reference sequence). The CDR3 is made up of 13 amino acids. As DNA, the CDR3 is TGTGCCAGTAGTATCGCCCAGCGGGAGGGACAGTACTTC. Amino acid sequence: CASSIAQREGQYF.

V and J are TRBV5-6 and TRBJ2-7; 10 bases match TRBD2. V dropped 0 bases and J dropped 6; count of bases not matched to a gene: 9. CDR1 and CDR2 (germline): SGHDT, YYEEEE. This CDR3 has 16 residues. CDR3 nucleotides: TGTGCCAGCAGCTTGGATGGAGCTAGCGGGGGTTTCGAGCAGTACTTC. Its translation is CASSLDGASGGFEQYF.

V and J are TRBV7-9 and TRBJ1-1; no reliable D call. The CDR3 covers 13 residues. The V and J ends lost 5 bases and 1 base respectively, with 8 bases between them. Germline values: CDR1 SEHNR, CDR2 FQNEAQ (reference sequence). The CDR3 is CASSGAANTEAFF. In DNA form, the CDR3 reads TGTGCCAGCAGCGGAGCGGCGAACACTGAAGCTTTCTTT. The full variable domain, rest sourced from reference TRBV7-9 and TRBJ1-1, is DTGVSQNPRHKITKRGQNVTFRCDPISEHNRLYWYRQTLGQGPEFLTYFQNEAQLEKSRLLSDRFSAERPKGSFSTLEIQRTEQGDSAMYLCASSGAANTEAFFGQGTRLTVV.

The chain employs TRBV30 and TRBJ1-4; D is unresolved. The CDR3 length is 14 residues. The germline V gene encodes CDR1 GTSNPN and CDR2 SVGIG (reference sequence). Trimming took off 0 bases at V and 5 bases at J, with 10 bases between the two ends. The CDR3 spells CAWSVTRANEKLFF. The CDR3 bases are TGTGCCTGGAGTGTAACCCGAGCCAATGAAAAACTGTTTTTT.

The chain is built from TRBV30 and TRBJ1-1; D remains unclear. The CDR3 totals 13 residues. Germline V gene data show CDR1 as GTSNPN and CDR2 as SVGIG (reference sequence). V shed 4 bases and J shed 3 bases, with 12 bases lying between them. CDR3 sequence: CAWKREAYTEAFF. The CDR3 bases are TGTGCCTGGAAAAGGGAGGCATACACTGAAGCTTTCTTT.

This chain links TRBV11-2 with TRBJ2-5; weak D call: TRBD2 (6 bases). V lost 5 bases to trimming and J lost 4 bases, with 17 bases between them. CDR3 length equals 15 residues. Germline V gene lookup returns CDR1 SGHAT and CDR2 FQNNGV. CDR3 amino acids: CASSPTVGSGETQYF. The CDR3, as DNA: TGTGCCAGCAGCCCCACAGTCGGTAGCGGAGAGACCCAGTACTTC.

CDR3 DNA sequence: TGTGCCAGCAGCCGGACGGAGGCTGTAGCCTATAATTCACCCCTCCACTTT. The encoded protein is CASSRTEAVAYNSPLHF. This rearrangement joins TRBV5-5 to TRBJ1-6; D is unclear. Between the trimmed V and J ends, which lost 4 bases and 2 bases, there was a span of 16 bases. CDR1 SGHKS and CDR2 YYEKEE come from the germline V gene (reference sequence). The CDR3 runs to 17 residues.

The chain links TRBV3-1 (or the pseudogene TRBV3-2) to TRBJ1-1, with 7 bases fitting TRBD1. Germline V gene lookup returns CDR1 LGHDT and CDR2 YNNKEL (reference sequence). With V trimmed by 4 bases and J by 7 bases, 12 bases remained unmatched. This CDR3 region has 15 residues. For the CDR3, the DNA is TGTGCCAGCAGCCCCCGGACTGGGTGGACAGGTGAAGCTTTCTTT. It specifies CASSPRTGWTGEAFF.

CDR3 DNA sequence: TGTGCCAGCAGCTTAACGGCTAGCGGGGGCAACGAGCAGTACTTC. Encoded protein: CASSLTASGGNEQYF. The rearrangement links TRBV7-3 to TRBJ2-7; the match to TRBD2 covers 10 bases. The CDR3 sequence is 15 residues long. The junction had 4 bases not matched to a gene; V was cut back by 0 bases and J by 5 bases. Germline V gene sequence: CDR1 SGHTA, CDR2 FQGTGA.

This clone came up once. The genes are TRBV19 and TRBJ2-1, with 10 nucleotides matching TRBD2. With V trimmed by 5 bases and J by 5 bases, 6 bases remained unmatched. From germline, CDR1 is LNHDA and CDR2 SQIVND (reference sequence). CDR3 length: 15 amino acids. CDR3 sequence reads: CASSFGLAVNNEQFF. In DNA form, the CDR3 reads TGTGCCAGTAGTTTCGGACTAGCGGTAAACAATGAGCAGTTCTTC.

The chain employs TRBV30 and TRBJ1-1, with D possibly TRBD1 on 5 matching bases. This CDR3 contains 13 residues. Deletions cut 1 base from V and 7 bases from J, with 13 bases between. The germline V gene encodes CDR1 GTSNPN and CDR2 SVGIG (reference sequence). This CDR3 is CAWSAGGSSEAFF. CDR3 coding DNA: TGTGCCTGGAGTGCGGGGGGGTCGAGTGAAGCTTTCTTT. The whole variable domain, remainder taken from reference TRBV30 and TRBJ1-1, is SQTIHQWPATLVQPVGSPLSLECTVEGTSNPNLYWYRQAAGRGLQLLFYSVGIGQISSEVPQNLSASRPQDRQFILSSKKLLLSDSGFYLCAWSAGGSSEAFFGQGTRLTVV.

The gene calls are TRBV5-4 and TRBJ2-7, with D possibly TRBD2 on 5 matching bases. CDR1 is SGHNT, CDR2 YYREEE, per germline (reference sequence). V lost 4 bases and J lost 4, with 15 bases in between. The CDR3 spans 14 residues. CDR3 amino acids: CASSPGSRFYEQYF. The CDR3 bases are TGTGCCAGCAGCCCGGGAAGCCGTTTTTACGAGCAGTACTTC.